This T cell receptor (beta chain) originates from a study of T cell clonotyping in hematopoietic cell transplantation. Profiling relied on immunoSEQ multiplex PCR, and the TCRdb table lists in-frame clones only, not all of them. This sample has about 14,000 clones, with about 60% found just once. The CDR3 is made up of 14 amino acids. Deletions cut 0 bases from V and 7 bases from J, with 13 bases between. Germline V CDR1 and CDR2: SGHDT, YYEEEE. By proportion, this clone is large. Sequencing input: PBMCs. The V call is TRBV5-6, the J call TRBJ1-1; D remains unclear. This receptor was identified in a human donor who either received an allogeneic hematopoietic cell transplant for a myeloid malignancy or was a related donor (not recorded which). Some clones in this sample may be carry-over from other donors' samples. CDR3 sequence: CASSLGETYGEAFF. For the CDR3, the DNA is TGTGCCAGCAGCTTGGGGGAGACCTATGGTGAAGCTTTCTTT.